This is a list of T cell receptor beta chains from one sample in a study of post-analysis software for immune sequencing data. One entry per CDR3 protein results from TCRdb running MiXCR on the PCR reads. The table shows fewer than 850,000 distinct CDR3 sequences, with 25% to 30% occurring only once. The specimen sequenced was blood. The receptors derive from a girl between 10 and 17 years old with multiple sclerosis. Both conserved end residues are trimmed from each CDR3. The order of the fields is clone size, V gene, CDR3 protein. Clone size is shown for a subset of rows, as once, few, many or a class of expanded clone.

NA | TRBV15 | ATSKATGARVEQF
few | TRBV27 | ASRIRRNQPQH
NA | TRBV7-2 | ASSFGTFGYT
NA | TRBV11-2 | ASSLAPNEKLF
few | TRBV3-1 | ASGRRGQNEKLF
NA | TRBV7-9 | ASSASGLNQETQY
once | TRBV10-3 | AIRSSPGGEQF
many | TRBV10-3 | AISPSDSTQETQY
NA | TRBV20-1 | SAALGYGYT
NA | TRBV10-3 | AISSWGQVDEQY
NA | TRBV29-1 | SVDLGGYT
NA | TRBV28 | ASSPLDRSWQY
NA | TRBV4-3 | ASSHNSFNEQF
NA | TRBV2 | ASSELIYRTTKNIQY
few | TRBV25-1 | ASSRKQNTGELF
NA | TRBV6-5 | ASSSQLPSRSGDTQY
few | TRBV12-3/TRBV12-4 | ASRPKNSGSADTQY
few | TRBV6-6 | ASNLAGVADGELF
few | TRBV24-1 | ATSDTTGSSSGANVLT
few | TRBV5-6 | ASSFGRVQETQY
NA | TRBV20-1 | SARDDQGKLF
NA | TRBV7-2 | ASSLRDPSPETQY
few | TRBV11-2 | ASSFRNYGYT
NA | TRBV3-1 | ASSPRRHTDTQY
many | TRBV6-5 | ASTPGSGGYYEQY
NA | TRBV20-1 | SASRGPGTGERF
NA | TRBV20-1 | SARDRATNEKLF
NA | TRBV6-5 | ASTYFAREF
NA | TRBV7-2 | ACSLVQGRLETQY
NA | TRBV7-2 | ASGVTSGNTGELF
NA | TRBV29-1 | SVAAGGAIQETQY
once | TRBV28 | VSSGGGLAGPDTQY
few | TRBV7-2 | ASSLAGQRREAF
few | TRBV14 | ASRPPGPPTDYEQY
NA | TRBV9 | ASSVAGGGSQY
few | TRBV20-1 | SATHSKLPGFGNEQF
few | TRBV7-9 | ASSITGTGGRDYGYT
few | TRBV5-1 | ASSPSGGSSYNEQF
few | TRBV29-1 | SVEVADNEQF
few | TRBV29-1 | SVASGSDYEQY
NA | TRBV4-1 | ASSQAQGAIGLGHLQY
few | TRBV20-1 | SLRGQYSYEQY
NA | TRBV20-1 | SARVPGNTEAF
NA | TRBV7-9 | ASNEVSTNSPPH
NA | TRBV20-1 | SASWGQTNYGYT